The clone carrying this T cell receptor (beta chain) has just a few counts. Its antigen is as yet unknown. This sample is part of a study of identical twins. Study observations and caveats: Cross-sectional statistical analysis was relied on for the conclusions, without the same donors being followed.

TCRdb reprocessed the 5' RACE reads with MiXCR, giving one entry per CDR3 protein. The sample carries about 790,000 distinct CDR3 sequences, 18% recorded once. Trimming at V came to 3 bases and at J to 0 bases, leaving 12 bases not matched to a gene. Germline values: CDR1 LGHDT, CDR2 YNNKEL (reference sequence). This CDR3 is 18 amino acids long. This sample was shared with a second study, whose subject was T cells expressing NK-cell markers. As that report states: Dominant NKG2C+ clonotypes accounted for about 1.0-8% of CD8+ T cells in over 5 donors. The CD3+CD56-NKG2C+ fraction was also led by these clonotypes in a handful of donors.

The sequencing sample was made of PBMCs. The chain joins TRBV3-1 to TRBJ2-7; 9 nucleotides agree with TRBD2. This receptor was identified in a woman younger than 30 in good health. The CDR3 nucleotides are TGTGCCAGCAGCCATCGCAGTAGCGGGGGTAGATTCTCCTACGAGCAGTACTTC. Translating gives CASSHRSSGGRFSYEQYF.